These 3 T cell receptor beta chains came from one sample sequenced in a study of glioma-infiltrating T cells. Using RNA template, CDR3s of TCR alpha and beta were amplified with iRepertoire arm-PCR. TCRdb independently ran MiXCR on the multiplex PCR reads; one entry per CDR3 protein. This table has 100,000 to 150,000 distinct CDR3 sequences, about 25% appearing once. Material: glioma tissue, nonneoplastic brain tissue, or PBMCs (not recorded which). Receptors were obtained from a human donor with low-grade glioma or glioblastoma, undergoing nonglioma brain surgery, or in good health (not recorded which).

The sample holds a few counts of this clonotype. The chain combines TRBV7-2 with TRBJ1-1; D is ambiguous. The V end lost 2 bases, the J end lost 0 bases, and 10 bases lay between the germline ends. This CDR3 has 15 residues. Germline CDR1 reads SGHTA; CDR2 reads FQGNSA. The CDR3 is CASSLFGSMNTEAFF. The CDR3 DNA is TGTGCCAGCAGCTTATTCGGGAGCATGAACACTGAAGCTTTCTTT.

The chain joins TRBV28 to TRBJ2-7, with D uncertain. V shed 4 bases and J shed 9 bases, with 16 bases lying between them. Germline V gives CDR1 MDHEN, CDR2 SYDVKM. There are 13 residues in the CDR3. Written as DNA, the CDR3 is TGTGCCAGCAGTTACGGGCAGCTGGAAGCGCAGTACGTC. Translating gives CASSYGQLEAQYV.

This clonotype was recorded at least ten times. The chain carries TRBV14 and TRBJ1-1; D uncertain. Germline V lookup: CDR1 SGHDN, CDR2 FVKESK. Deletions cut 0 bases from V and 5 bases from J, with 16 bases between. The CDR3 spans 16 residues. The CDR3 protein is CASSQEENPSMTEAFF. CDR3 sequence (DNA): TGTGCCAGCAGCCAAGAAGAAAACCCAAGTATGACTGAAGCTTTCTTT.